This T cell receptor (beta chain) is drawn from a study of PD-1 and CTLA-4 blockade in melanoma (dated by TCRdb to the early 2020s). General notes on the study: The study compared how PD-1 blockade and CTLA-4 blockade affected the melanoma-reactive CD8 T cell response in patients with melanoma.

CDR1 is given as ENHRY and CDR2 as SYGVKD, both from the germline V gene. V was cut back by 3 bases and J by 5 bases, leaving a gap of 8 bases between them. The CDR3 runs 13 residues from the cysteine to the phenylalanine. The DNA shown is the 39-base CDR3, in frame from base 1. Libraries came from the immunoSEQ multiplex PCR assay. In TCRdb, the immuneACCESS table is reduced to in-frame sequences with V and J assigned. These tables do not hold every clone; where another copy was compared, an unresolved V gene accounts for under half, and the others remain unexplained. In all, the sample holds about 31,000 clones, and approximately 89% of those were seen once. The top ten clones comprise roughly 9% of the sample. Regarding this clone: This receptor's antigen is unknown. No clone much larger than this one lies a single base away; base qualities are absent.

The specimen comprised CD8+ T cells from peripheral blood, sampled from a patient given anti-PD-1 treatment. This sequence originates from a human donor with melanoma. The chain was built from TRBV10-3 and TRBJ2-1, with TRBD2 tentatively as D gene (6 bases match). The nucleotide sequence reads as follows: TGTGCCATCAGTGACGGGGGTAACAATGAGCAGTTCTTC. Translated, this is CAISDGGNNEQFF.